This is a list of T cell receptor beta chains from one sample in a study of identical twins. TCRdb re-derived calls from the 5' RACE reads in MiXCR, one entry per CDR3 protein. Of 450,000 to 500,000 distinct CDR3 sequences listed, roughly an eighth are singletons. The sample was also reused in another study, on yellow fever vaccine responses in identical twins.

The specimen was CD4+ T cells sorted from blood. Receptors originate from a woman aged 18-29 years in good health. CDR3s include the opening cysteine and the closing phenylalanine or tryptophan. Each record gives: D gene, V gene, clone size, J gene, CDR3 protein, CDR3 DNA. The D gene is left open where the match is weak. Rows may omit the clone size; those that give it use once, few, many or a size class.

>TRBD2|TRBV5-1|few|TRBJ2-7
CASSFALAANEQYF
TGCGCCAGCAGCTTTGCCCTAGCGGCCAACGAGCAGTACTTC
>.|TRBV5-5|.|TRBJ2-3
CASSRKDGTSTDTQYF
TGTGCCAGCAGCCGGAAGGACGGTACTAGCACAGATACGCAGTATTTT
>TRBD1|TRBV20-1|.|TRBJ1-2
CSAPSTGANYGYTF
TGCAGTGCTCCCTCGACAGGGGCTAACTATGGCTACACCTTC
>.|TRBV3-1|many|TRBJ2-2
CASSQVPGELFF
TGTGCCAGCAGCCAAGTCCCCGGGGAGCTGTTTTTT
>.|TRBV14|few|TRBJ2-3
CASSQVGLTTDTDTQYF
TGTGCCAGCAGCCAAGTGGGCCTGACTACGGACACAGATACGCAGTATTTT
>.|TRBV6-5|.|TRBJ2-3
CASSSTTRNTQYF
TGTGCCAGCAGTTCCACAACGCGAAATACGCAGTATTTT
>.|TRBV6-5|few|TRBJ2-7
CASSYSRGALYEQYF
TGTGCCAGCAGTTACTCCAGGGGAGCCCTCTACGAGCAGTACTTC
>TRBD2|TRBV6-1|.|TRBJ2-3
CASSPTSEVDTQYF
TGTGCCAGCAGTCCGACTAGCGAGGTAGATACGCAGTATTTT
>TRBD2|TRBV20-1|few|TRBJ2-7
CSARPLAGGAEQYF
TGCAGTGCTAGACCACTAGCGGGAGGGGCCGAGCAGTACTTC
>TRBD1|TRBV5-6|.|TRBJ1-5
CASSTGQANQPQHF
TGTGCCAGCAGCACGGGACAGGCCAATCAGCCCCAGCATTTT
>.|TRBV3-1|many|TRBJ2-7
CASSQTDGSYEQYF
TGTGCCAGCAGCCAGACGGACGGGAGCTACGAGCAGTACTTC
>TRBD2|TRBV7-2|few|TRBJ2-1
CASSLAPLAGAYNEQFF
TGTGCCAGCAGCTTAGCGCCCCTAGCGGGAGCTTACAATGAGCAGTTCTTC
>TRBD2|TRBV30|few|TRBJ2-6
CAWSPSGGRSGANVLTF
TGTGCCTGGAGTCCCAGCGGGGGGCGCTCTGGGGCCAACGTCCTGACTTTC
>.|TRBV29-1|few|TRBJ2-7
CSVEDLTHGGYEQYF
TGCAGCGTTGAAGATCTGACGCATGGGGGCTACGAGCAGTACTTC
>.|TRBV7-2|few|TRBJ2-7
CASSFPPLARQYF
TGTGCCAGCAGCTTCCCGCCTCTAGCGCGGCAGTACTTC
>TRBD2|TRBV24-1|many|TRBJ2-1
CATSDSSGGVHNEQFF
TGTGCCACCAGTGATTCGAGCGGGGGCGTTCACAATGAGCAGTTCTTC
>.|TRBV7-9|few|TRBJ2-1
CASSEVTVLNEQFF
TGTGCCAGCAGCGAGGTGACTGTTCTCAATGAGCAGTTCTTC
>TRBD2|TRBV20-1|few|TRBJ2-7
CSARDSSGSIYEQYF
TGCAGTGCTAGAGATAGCAGCGGGAGTATTTACGAGCAGTACTTC
>.|TRBV2|many|TRBJ1-2
CASRARQTYGYTF
TGTGCCAGCAGAGCTAGACAGACCTATGGCTACACCTTC
>TRBD2|TRBV18|.|TRBJ2-3
CASSPGPSGASTDTQYF
TGTGCCAGCTCACCTGGGCCTAGCGGGGCTAGCACAGATACGCAGTATTTT
>.|TRBV5-1|.|TRBJ2-2
CASSLSPGELFF
TGCGCCAGCAGCCTCTCTCCCGGGGAGCTGTTTTTT
>.|TRBV5-1|many|TRBJ1-6
CASSLDWGANSPLHF
TGCGCCAGCAGCTTGGATTGGGGGGCTAATTCACCCCTCCACTTT
>TRBD1|TRBV7-9|many|TRBJ2-2
CASRDRGDTGELFF
TGTGCCAGCCGGGACAGGGGTGACACCGGGGAGCTGTTTTTT
>.|TRBV20-1|few|TRBJ2-5
CSARQIQETQYF
TGCAGTGCTAGACAGATCCAAGAGACCCAGTACTTC
>.|TRBV7-3|few|TRBJ2-5
CASSIGPRGDGKTQYF
TGTGCCAGCAGCATCGGGCCTAGGGGTGATGGAAAGACCCAGTACTTC
>TRBD1|TRBV5-1|.|TRBJ1-6
CASSPDRARSPLHF
TGCGCCAGCAGCCCGGACAGGGCGCGCTCACCCCTCCACTTT